This note documents a single T cell receptor beta chain sequence. Antigen specificity is unknown. The entry originates in a study of PD-1 blockade in classical Hodgkin lymphoma. General study points: Complete responders had baseline diversity similar to newly diagnosed patients. Differences between repertoires have undefined causes, possibly disease activity or prior therapy.

Trimming cost V 0 bases and J 2 bases; bases outside gene matches: 7. Looked up from germline, CDR1 is LGHNA and CDR2 is YNFKEQ. The CDR3 has 17 residues. All trial patients relapsed after autologous stem cell transplantation. Using immunoSEQ multiplex PCR, the repertoire was profiled, and TCRdb retains in-frame clones only, with some absent. In the table there are roughly 40,000 clones, about nine tenths of which are singletons. The chain is built from TRBV4-2 and TRBJ2-1; TRBD2 matches 7 bases. The material was peripheral blood mononuclear cells (PBMCs), obtained at baseline. This TCR was sampled from a human donor with classical Hodgkin lymphoma. The CDR3 is CASSQDVASGTYNEQFF. CDR3 nucleotide sequence: TGTGCCAGCAGCCAAGATGTTGCTAGCGGAACCTACAATGAGCAGTTCTTC.